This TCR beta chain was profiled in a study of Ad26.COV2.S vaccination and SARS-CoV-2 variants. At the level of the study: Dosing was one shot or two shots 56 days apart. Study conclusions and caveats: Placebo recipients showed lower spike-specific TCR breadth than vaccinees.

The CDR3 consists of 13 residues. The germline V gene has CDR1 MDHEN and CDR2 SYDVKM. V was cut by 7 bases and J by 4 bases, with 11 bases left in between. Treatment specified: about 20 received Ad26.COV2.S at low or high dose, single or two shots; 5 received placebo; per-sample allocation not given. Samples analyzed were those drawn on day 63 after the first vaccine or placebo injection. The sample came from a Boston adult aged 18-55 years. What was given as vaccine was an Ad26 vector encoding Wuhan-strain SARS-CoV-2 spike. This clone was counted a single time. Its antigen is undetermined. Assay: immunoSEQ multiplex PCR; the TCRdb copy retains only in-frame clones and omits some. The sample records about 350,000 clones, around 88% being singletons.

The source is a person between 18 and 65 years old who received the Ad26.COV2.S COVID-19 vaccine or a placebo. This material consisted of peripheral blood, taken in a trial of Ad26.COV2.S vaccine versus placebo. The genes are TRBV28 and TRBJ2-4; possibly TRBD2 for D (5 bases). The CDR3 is CASIVSVKNIQYF. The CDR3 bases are TGTGCCAGCATAGTTAGCGTGAAAAACATTCAGTACTTC.